These T cell receptor beta chains were read from a single sample in a study of blood T cell repertoires in COVID-19. Sequenced by immunoSEQ multiplex PCR; TCRdb stores in-frame clones only, minus some. Altogether about 140,000 clones are present, over 70% being singletons, with the ten largest covering around 1.7%. Material: peripheral blood. These TCRs come from a woman in her fifties or sixties with acute or convalescent COVID-19. CDR3s include the opening cysteine and the closing phenylalanine or tryptophan. A D gene is named only where the DNA matches it firmly. Size is stated for part of the rows, as once, few or many counts, or as a class when the clone is expanded.

clone_size,j_call,d_call,v_call,cdr3_aa,cdr3_nt
.,TRBJ1-2,TRBD1,TRBV6-5,CASSYSRTGGGYGYTF,TGTGCCAGCAGTTACTCCCGGACAGGGGGAGGGTATGGCTACACCTTC
.,TRBJ2-3,TRBD2,TRBV15,CATSRGGQPSGSKDTQYF,TGTGCCACCAGCAGAGGAGGTCAGCCTAGCGGGAGTAAAGATACGCAGTATTTT
.,TRBJ1-5,.,TRBV15,CATGTDSNQPQHF,TGTGCCACCGGGACTGATAGCAATCAGCCCCAGCATTTT
.,TRBJ1-3,.,TRBV18,CASSPLRTEGNTIYF,TGTGCCAGCTCACCTCTCCGGACTGAGGGAAACACCATATATTTT
once,TRBJ2-7,.,TRBV7-2,CASSSPPGGLRSYEQYF,TGTGCCAGCAGCTCCCCACCGGGCGGGCTAAGGTCCTACGAGCAGTACTTC
.,TRBJ1-3,.,TRBV6-5,CASSYYRSGNTIYF,TGTGCCAGCAGTTACTATCGCTCTGGAAACACCATATATTTT
.,TRBJ2-1,TRBD2,TRBV10-1,CASSESGGLNEQFF,TGCGCCAGCAGTGAATCGGGAGGCCTCAATGAGCAGTTCTTC
.,TRBJ2-5,.,TRBV4-2,CASRLIGEETQYF,TGTGCCAGCCGGCTCATCGGGGAAGAGACCCAGTACTTC
.,TRBJ1-4,TRBD1,TRBV7-2,CASSLAPRDRDPLATNEKLFF,TGTGCCAGCAGCTTAGCGCCTCGGGACAGGGACCCACTCGCAACTAATGAAAAACTGTTTTTT
.,TRBJ2-3,TRBD2,TRBV4-2,CASSQDGMGGTDTQYF,TGTGCCAGCAGCCAAGATGGGATGGGGGGGACAGATACGCAGTATTTT
.,TRBJ2-1,.,TRBV13,CASSETANEQFF,TGTGCCAGCAGCGAGACAGCTAATGAGCAGTTCTTC
.,TRBJ2-7,.,TRBV28,CACSDSSPMREQYF,TGTGCCTGCTCGGACAGCTCCCCCATGAGGGAGCAGTACTTC
.,TRBJ1-4,.,TRBV5-8,CASSSMAGIDEKLFF,TGTGCCAGCAGCTCGATGGCGGGAATCGATGAAAAACTGTTTTTT
.,TRBJ1-4,.,TRBV18,CASSPGLSNEKLFF,TGTGCCAGCTCACCAGGGCTAAGTAATGAAAAACTGTTTTTT
.,TRBJ1-1,.,TRBV5-4,CASSLEVEAYYTEAFF,TGTGCCAGCAGCTTGGAAGTAGAAGCTTACTACACTGAAGCTTTCTTT
.,TRBJ2-7,TRBD1,TRBV9,CASSARDRAYYEQYF,TGTGCCAGCAGCGCCCGGGACAGGGCGTACTACGAGCAGTACTTC
.,TRBJ1-2,.,TRBV3-1/TRBV3-2,CASSQPGLTGYGYTF,TGTGCCAGCAGCCAACCCGGACTTACGGGCTATGGCTACACCTTC
.,TRBJ1-6,.,TRBV6-6,CASKGGSPLHF,TGTGCCAGCAAGGGAGGTTCACCCCTCCACTTT
.,TRBJ1-1,.,TRBV18,CASSVASGTEAFF,TGTGCCAGCTCAGTAGCCAGCGGGACTGAAGCTTTCTTT
.,TRBJ1-2,.,TRBV19,CASSIIRESGYTF,TGTGCCAGTAGTATAATCCGAGAATCCGGCTACACCTTC
.,TRBJ1-3,.,TRBV4-1,CASSQDLAPRGGNTIYF,TGCGCCAGCAGCCAAGATCTTGCCCCCCGGGGAGGAAACACCATATATTTT
.,TRBJ2-7,.,TRBV5-6,CASSLGRVRGSYEQYF,TGTGCCAGCAGCTTGGGTCGCGTCAGGGGTTCCTACGAGCAGTACTTC
.,TRBJ2-3,TRBD1,TRBV19,CASSARTGGTDTQYF,TGTGCCAGTAGTGCCCGGACAGGTGGTACAGATACGCAGTATTTT
.,TRBJ2-2,TRBD2,TRBV6-5,CASTSLGRGAGELFF,TGTGCCAGCACCTCCCTCGGCCGGGGGGCCGGGGAGCTGTTTTTT
once,TRBJ1-1,.,TRBV20-1,CSASRGADTEAFF,TGCAGTGCTAGTCGGGGGGCGGACACTGAAGCTTTCTTT
.,TRBJ2-1,TRBD2,TRBV19,CASSISSGRRGEQFF,TGTGCCAGTAGTATCTCGAGCGGGAGGAGGGGTGAGCAGTTCTTC
.,TRBJ1-5,.,TRBV7-2,CASSLVGNSNQPQHF,TGTGCCAGCAGCTTAGTCGGGAACAGCAATCAGCCCCAGCATTTT